A single sample gave rise to the 5 T cell receptor beta chains below, sequenced in a study of cytomegalovirus exposure and HLA in healthy donors. The PCR contained 60 Vbeta and 13 Jbeta primers. Sequencing used immunoSEQ multiplex PCR; TCRdb keeps in-frame clones, though not all of them. The sample lists under 200,000 clones; more than 60% were seen once. What was sequenced was PBMCs. The receptors were sampled from a male donor in good health and CMV-seronegative.

The rearrangement links TRBV5-4 to TRBJ2-3; D perhaps matches TRBD2 (6 bases). Trimming took off 3 bases at V and 2 bases at J, with 16 bases between the two ends. The CDR3 contains 16 residues. Germline loops: CDR1 SGHNT, CDR2 YYREEE (reference sequence). The CDR3 nucleotides read TGTGCCAGCAGCTCCCCTGGGACTGGTTTCACAGATACGCAGTATTTT. Amino acids: CASSSPGTGFTDTQYF.

The CDR3: CASSLDAGGELFF. CDR3 DNA: TGTGCCAGCAGTTTAGACGCGGGCGGGGAGCTGTTTTTT. V is TRBV28 and J is TRBJ2-2, with D perhaps matching TRBD2 (5 bases). The V gene's germline CDR1 is MDHEN and CDR2 SYDVKM. V was clipped by 2 bases and J by 7 bases, with 8 bases between them. CDR3 length: 13 amino acids.

V gene TRBV28 combines with J gene TRBJ1-2, with 8 bases that match TRBD1. CDR1 and CDR2 from the germline V gene are MDHEN and SYDVKM. The CDR3 has 13 amino acids. V shed 3 bases and J 6 bases; nucleotides not matched to a gene: 3. CDR3: CASSFDRGDGYTF. CDR3 bases: TGTGCCAGCAGTTTTGACAGGGGCGATGGCTACACCTTC.

This clone was detected only once. The V gene is TRBV14, the J gene TRBJ2-1, with D maybe TRBD1 (6 bases). Germline V gene sequence: CDR1 SGHDN, CDR2 FVKESK. Trimming cost V 0 bases and J 8 bases, with 23 bases left between them. The CDR3 is 18 amino acids. The CDR3, as DNA: TGTGCCAGCAGCCAAGACAGGCGGGTTTTGAGGGGACACGATGAGCAGTTCTTC. Amino acid sequence: CASSQDRRVLRGHDEQFF.

This clone has only one observation. The rearrangement uses TRBV27 and TRBJ2-1; D possibly corresponds to TRBD2 (5 bases). This CDR3 comprises 14 residues. Deletions cut 5 bases from V and 4 bases from J, with 12 bases between. Per the germline V gene, CDR1 is MNHEY and CDR2 is SMNVEV (reference sequence). CDR3 residues: CASSNGGSYNEQFF. CDR3 DNA: TGTGCCAGCAGTAATGGCGGGTCGTACAATGAGCAGTTCTTC.